Following are 14 T cell receptor beta chains from one sample sequenced in a study of identical twins. Using its own MiXCR run on the 5' RACE reads, TCRdb lists one record per CDR3 protein. The table has 650,000 to 800,000 distinct CDR3 sequences, 8.5% to 9% seen once. This sample was also put to use in a study of yellow fever vaccine responses in identical twins.

Specimen: PBMCs. The receptors were gathered from a woman younger than 30 in good health.

The gene calls are TRBV27 and TRBJ2-7; a possible D gene is TRBD1 (5 bases). The CDR3 spans 13 residues. Trimming removed 5 bases from V and 6 bases from J, with 14 bases in between. Germline lookup yields CDR1 MNHEY and CDR2 SMNVEV (reference sequence). CDR3 amino acids: CASSPPGSREQYF. In DNA, the CDR3 is TGTGCCAGCAGTCCTCCAGGGTCACGCGAGCAGTACTTC.

The CDR3 coding sequence is TGCAGTGCTCCCGCCGGACTAGCGGGAGTAAGCTCCTACAATGAGCAGTTCTTC. It translates to CSAPAGLAGVSSYNEQFF. The rearrangement uses TRBV20-1 and TRBJ2-1; 13 bases match TRBD2. The CDR3 runs to 18 residues. Trimming removed 5 bases from V and 0 bases from J; junction bases left unmatched: 10. Germline values: CDR1 DFQATT, CDR2 SNEGSKA (reference sequence).

In its sample, this clonotype was seen a few times. The gene calls are TRBV12-3 or TRBV12-4 and TRBJ1-3; no reliable D call. The CDR3 runs 14 residues. Trimming shortened V by 3 bases and J by 3 bases, and 9 bases separated the two germline ends. DNA for the CDR3: TGTGCCAGCAGTTTCGAGGGTGGTGGAAACACCATATATTTT. As protein: CASSFEGGGNTIYF.

The genes are TRBV10-3 and TRBJ2-3; D may correspond to TRBD1 or TRBD2 (6 bases each). The CDR3 loop spans 16 amino acids. Trimming stripped 3 bases from V and 1 base from J, with 14 bases between. Germline values: CDR1 ENHRY, CDR2 SYGVKD. Written as DNA, the CDR3 is TGTGCCATCAGTGACCCCCGGGGGCGCGGCACAGATACGCAGTATTTT. Its protein is CAISDPRGRGTDTQYF.

The chain combines TRBV7-2 with TRBJ2-1; TRBD2 agrees at 15 bases. Germline V gives CDR1 SGHTA, CDR2 FQGNSA. The CDR3 has 16 amino acids. Unmatched junction bases numbered 11, after V lost 5 bases and J lost 12 bases. CDR3 residues: CASSQSPGLAGGGQFF. The CDR3, as DNA: TGTGCCAGCAGCCAGAGCCCGGGACTAGCGGGAGGTGGGCAGTTCTTC. The whole variable domain, remainder taken from reference TRBV7-2 and TRBJ2-1, is GAGVSQSPSNKVTEKGKDVELRCDPISGHTALYWYRQSLGQGLEFLIYFQGNSAPDKSGLPSDRFSAERTGGSVSTLTIQRTQQEDSAVYLCASSQSPGLAGGGQFFGPGTRLTVL.

This clonotype was picked up many times. This CDR3 reads CASSLYRGTEAFF. For the CDR3, the DNA is TGTGCCAGCAGCTTGTATAGGGGCACTGAAGCTTTCTTT. The chain recombines TRBV7-6 with TRBJ1-1, with D possibly matching TRBD1 (5 bases). V dropped 3 bases and J dropped 4 bases, with 9 bases sitting between them. This CDR3 spans 13 amino acids. Germline V gene data show CDR1 as SGHVS and CDR2 as FNYEAQ.

This clonotype occurred a few times. The chain recombines TRBV7-2 with TRBJ1-5; 7 bases match TRBD1. This CDR3 region has 14 residues. The germline V gene encodes CDR1 SGHTA and CDR2 FQGNSA. V was clipped by 3 bases and J by 6 bases; unmatched bases: 5. CDR3 in amino acids: CASSFRQGIQPQHF. CDR3 in DNA: TGTGCCAGCAGCTTCCGACAGGGTATTCAGCCCCAGCATTTT.

The rearrangement joins TRBV27 to TRBJ1-1, with no clear D. Germline values: CDR1 MNHEY, CDR2 SMNVEV (reference sequence). The CDR3 sequence is 13 residues long. Trimming took off 4 bases at V and 5 bases at J, with 11 bases between the two ends. CDR3 sequence: CASSSRVRTEAFF. The DNA for the CDR3 is TGTGCCAGCAGTTCTAGGGTGAGGACTGAAGCTTTCTTT.

CDR3 sequence: CATSRDPGSNTGELFF. The DNA of the CDR3 is TGTGCCACCAGCAGAGATCCTGGTTCGAACACCGGGGAGCTGTTTTTT. This chain connects TRBV15 to TRBJ2-2; no reliable D call. This CDR3 is 16 amino acids long. CDR1 LNHNV and CDR2 YYDKDF come from the germline V gene (reference sequence). V was pared by 0 bases and J by 0 bases, with 8 bases between.

The chain is built from TRBV6-1 and TRBJ2-4; no definite D call. The germline CDR1 and CDR2 sequences are MNHNS and SASEGT. V was shortened by 1 base and J by 7 bases, with 8 bases between the two germline ends. The CDR3 has 13 amino acids. CDR3 protein: CASSEGLWNIQYF. DNA for the CDR3: TGTGCCAGCAGTGAAGGACTGTGGAACATTCAGTACTTC.

This clonotype was counted many times. The chain couples TRBV29-1 to TRBJ2-5; D unclear. Germline CDR1 SQVTM, CDR2 ANQGSEA. This CDR3 is 10 amino acids long. V was clipped by 4 bases and J by 4 bases, with 4 bases between them. CDR3 nucleotide sequence: TGCAGCGTTGCTATAGAGACCCAGTACTTC. Encoded protein: CSVAIETQYF.

This chain uses TRBV4-3 with TRBJ2-7, with D unclear. V was pared by 0 bases and J by 3 bases, with 18 bases between. Looked up from germline, CDR1 is LGHNA and CDR2 is YSLEER. The CDR3 is made up of 17 amino acids. The CDR3 here is CASSQDTAFTPLYEQYF. The DNA for the CDR3 is TGCGCCAGCAGCCAAGATACAGCCTTCACGCCCCTCTACGAGCAGTACTTC.

V is TRBV7-9 and J is TRBJ2-1, with 8 positions matching TRBD1. This CDR3 comprises 15 residues. Germline CDR1 SEHNR, CDR2 FQNEAQ (reference sequence). V lost 6 bases and J lost 5; bases outside the gene matches: 9. CDR3 in DNA: TGTGCCAGCAGGGCCGGGACAGGCGGTGACAATGAGCAGTTCTTC. Residues: CASRAGTGGDNEQFF.

This clonotype was seen a handful of times. The chain recombines TRBV6-5 with TRBJ2-7; D may be TRBD1 (7 bases). The CDR3 is 16 amino acids. CDR1 and CDR2 from the germline V gene are MNHEY and SVGAGI. Trimming removed 0 bases at V and 1 base at J, with 13 bases between. CDR3 coding DNA: TGTGCCAGCAGTTACTCGTGGGGGGACAGTTCCTACGAGCAGTACTTC. Residues: CASSYSWGDSSYEQYF.